The TCR beta chain described here comes from a study of shared clonotypes between healthy human individuals. Broader study findings: Relative to clonotypes present in all four donors, those not shared had lower generation probabilities. The small donor group covered limited genetic and exposure diversity.

Comment on this clone: Its matching antigen is unknown.

A deep-level run was used for the assay. The table came from immunoSEQ multiplex PCR; TCRdb's copy has only in-frame clones and leaves some out. Among a few million clones, approximately 95% were seen once, and the ten largest hold roughly 0.36%. The receptor was derived from a man between 18 and 35 years old in good health. Some clones in this sample may be carry-over from other donors' samples. The source material was naive CD4+ T cells from PBMCs. Described subset: CD45RA+ positively selected.

The DNA of the CDR3 is TGTGCCAGCAGCTTAGTGGGACAGGGGTCCACCGGGGAGCTGTTTTTT. Encoded protein: CASSLVGQGSTGELFF. V and J are TRBV7-8 and TRBJ2-2, with 10 bases identical to TRBD1. CDR1 is SGHVS, CDR2 FQNEAQ, per germline. The V and J ends lost 1 base and 4 bases, in that order; junction bases with no gene match: 3. This CDR3 region has 16 residues.